Sequencing of this T cell receptor beta chain was carried out in a study of cytomegalovirus exposure and HLA in healthy donors. The V gene's germline CDR1 is ENHRY and CDR2 SYGVKD. The CDR3 extends over 14 amino acids. As regards this clone: Its target is not known.

Donors came from a validation cohort of approximately 110 subjects, distinct from the first 666-subject cohort. Study conclusions and caveats: The classifier reportedly diagnosed cytomegalovirus status with high specificity and sensitivity. The authors enumerated over 150 TCR beta chains as linked to cytomegalovirus.

Generated by immunoSEQ multiplex PCR, the TCRdb table keeps only in-frame clones and is missing some. The repertoire holds under 80,000 clones, with 89% as singletons. The receptor comes from a woman aged 18 to 35 in good health and CMV-seronegative. The rearrangement joins TRBV10-3 to TRBJ2-5, with TRBD1 matching 7 bases. The DNA end favors TRBJ2-7, so the J call may be wrong. The sequenced material came from PBMCs. The CDR3 loop is CAISERTGSYEQYF. The CDR3 nucleotides read TGTGCCATCAGTGAAAGGACAGGCTCCTACGAGCAGTACTTC.